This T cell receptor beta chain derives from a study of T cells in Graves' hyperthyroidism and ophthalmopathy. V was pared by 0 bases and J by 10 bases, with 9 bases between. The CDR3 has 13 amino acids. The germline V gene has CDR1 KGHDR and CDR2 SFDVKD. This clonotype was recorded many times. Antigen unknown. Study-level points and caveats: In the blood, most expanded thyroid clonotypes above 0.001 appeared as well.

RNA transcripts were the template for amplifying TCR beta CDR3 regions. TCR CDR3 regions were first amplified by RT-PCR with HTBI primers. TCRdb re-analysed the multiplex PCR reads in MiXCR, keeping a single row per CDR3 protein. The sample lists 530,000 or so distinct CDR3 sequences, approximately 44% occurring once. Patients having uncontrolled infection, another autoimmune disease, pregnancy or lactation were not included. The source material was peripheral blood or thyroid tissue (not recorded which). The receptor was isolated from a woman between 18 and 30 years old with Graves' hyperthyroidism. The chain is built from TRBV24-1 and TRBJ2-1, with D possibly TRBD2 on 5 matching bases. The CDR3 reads CATSDLWEKEQFF. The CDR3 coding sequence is TGTGCCACCAGTGATTTGTGGGAGAAGGAGCAGTTCTTC.